This TCR beta chain comes out of a study of Tregs in tolerant kidney transplant recipients. The data were produced by immunoSEQ multiplex PCR, yet TCRdb's version contains in-frame clones alone and is incomplete. The sample lists hundreds of thousands of clones, around 82% seen once, with around 0.64% in the top ten. V lost 2 bases and J lost 0; bases outside the gene matches: 6. The germline gives CDR1 SGHRS, CDR2 YFSETQ. The CDR3 totals 18 residues. This rearrangement joins TRBV5-1 to TRBJ2-1; 12 bases match TRBD2. The sequenced sample was CD4+ T cells from blood. The receptor was isolated from a human donor in good health. The CDR3 sequence is CASSFVTSGGNSYNEQFF. The CDR3 nucleotides read TGCGCCAGCAGCTTCGTTACTAGCGGGGGGAACTCCTACAATGAGCAGTTCTTC. Full variable domain (remainder filled in from reference TRBV5-1 and TRBJ2-1): KAGVTQTPRYLIKTRGQQVTLSCSPISGHRSVSWYQQTPGQGLQFLFEYFSETQRNKGNFPGRFSGRQFSNSRSEMNVSTLELGDSALYLCASSFVTSGGNSYNEQFFGPGTRLTVL.